The 15 T cell receptor beta chains below all came from one sample that was sequenced in a study of beta chain features in type 1 diabetes. cDNA synthesis used the whole RNA isolate, giving expressed TCRB sequences. Data came from immunoSEQ multiplex PCR; TCRdb stores just in-frame clones and leaves some out. The sample gives under 300,000 clones, more than 11% of which show up once; almost 0.02% is in the top ten. Antigens of these TCRs are unknown. Study outcomes and limitations: All four CD4+ subsets of Type 1 diabetes patients contained TCRB CDR3s that were moderately but significantly shorter.

The sample was naive CD4+ T cells from blood. Receptors were obtained from a man aged 25-40 years with type 1 diabetes.

V gene TRBV15 combines with J gene TRBJ1-5, with TRBD1 as a possible D gene (6 bases). Germline V gene data show CDR1 as LNHNV and CDR2 as YYDKDF (reference sequence). CDR3 size: 13 residues. V lost 1 base, J lost 9 bases, and 10 bases lay in between. As DNA, the CDR3 is TGTGCCACCAGCAGAGGGGGGCTCGGGCCCCAGCATTTT. Translated, it gives CATSRGGLGPQHF.

This clone was observed a handful of times. This chain uses TRBV2 with TRBJ1-3; possibly TRBD1 for D (5 bases). Germline V CDR1 and CDR2: SNHLY, FYNNEI. Trimming pared 1 base from V and 9 bases from J, leaving 13 bases between. The CDR3 covers 14 residues. Written as DNA, the CDR3 is TGTGCCAGCAGTGAAGGCAGGGAAATTGGCACCATATATTTT. Translated: CASSEGREIGTIYF. Looking up the rest from reference TRBV2 and TRBJ1-3 gives the full variable domain: EPEVTQTPSHQVTQMGQEVILRCVPISNHLYFYWYRQILGQKVEFLVSFYNNEISEKSEIFDDQFSVERPDGSNFTLKIRSTKLEDSAMYFCASSEGREIGTIYFGEGSWLTVV.

This chain connects TRBV9 to TRBJ2-1; 14 bases map to TRBD2. With V trimmed by 6 bases and J by 9 bases, 8 bases remained unmatched. The V gene's germline CDR1 is SGDLS and CDR2 YYNGEE. CDR3 size: 15 residues. The CDR3 loop reads CASTGTSGGWSEQFF. The CDR3 nucleotides are TGTGCCAGCACCGGGACTAGCGGGGGTTGGAGTGAGCAGTTCTTC.

The V and J genes are TRBV21-1 and TRBJ2-4; TRBD2 is taken as the D call from the table, unchecked against the DNA. TRBV21-1 is deemed a pseudogene. This CDR3 comprises 16 residues. This CDR3 reads CASSKALRDSKNIQYF. Written as DNA, the CDR3 is TGTGCCAGCAGCAAAGCGCTCAGGGACTCCAAAAACATTCAGTACTTC.

This clone has only a few counts. V is TRBV21-1 and J is TRBJ1-3; TRBD1 is the table's D call, not checked against the DNA. TRBV21-1 is listed as a pseudogene. This CDR3 is 15 amino acids long. CDR3 DNA sequence: TGTGCCAGCAGCCGGGGACAGGGAGCCGGAAACACCATATATTTT. The encoded protein is CASSRGQGAGNTIYF.

The J gene is TRBJ2-5, the V gene TRBV18; D gene uncertain. The CDR3 has 14 residues. Between the trimmed V and J ends, which lost 2 bases and 2 bases, there was a span of 9 bases. Germline CDR1 is KGHSH and CDR2 is LQKENI. The CDR3: CASSPGNRQETQYF. CDR3 DNA sequence: TGTGCCAGCTCACCAGGCAACAGACAAGAGACCCAGTACTTC.

This clone was recorded only once. The gene calls are TRBV5-4 and TRBJ2-3, with 7 bases aligning to TRBD1. CDR1 SGHNT and CDR2 YYREEE come from the germline V gene (reference sequence). Germline trimming cut 4 bases from V and 2 bases from J; bases unmatched to any gene: 4. The CDR3 is 14 residues long. Here the CDR3 DNA reads TGTGCCAGCAGCCCCGGGACAGCCACAGATACGCAGTATTTT. Its translation: CASSPGTATDTQYF.

This sequence joins TRBV5-1 and TRBJ2-1; the D gene is possibly TRBD1 (7 bases). The CDR3 is made up of 13 amino acids. Germline V CDR1 and CDR2: SGHRS, YFSETQ. V was trimmed by 0 bases and J by 8 bases, leaving 9 bases between them. CDR3 loop: CASSLGRGDEQFF. For the CDR3, the DNA is TGCGCCAGCAGCTTGGGCAGGGGGGATGAGCAGTTCTTC.

The chain has TRBV5-1 and TRBJ2-7; D may be TRBD1 (5 bases). The germline V gene has CDR1 SGHRS and CDR2 YFSETQ. V was cut by 5 bases and J by 3 bases, with 12 bases left in between. CDR3 length equals 13 residues. CDR3: CASRLSRDYEQYF. In nucleotides, the CDR3 is TGCGCCAGCAGGCTTTCCAGGGACTACGAGCAGTACTTC.

The gene calls are TRBV7-9 and TRBJ2-7; tentatively, D is TRBD2 (6 bases). Trimming took 5 bases from V and 0 from J, leaving 11 bases between them. CDR3 length equals 14 residues. CDR1 and CDR2 from the germline V gene are SEHNR and FQNEAQ (reference sequence). The DNA of the CDR3 is TGTGCCAGCAGCCTCGGGGGACCCTCCTACGAGCAGTACTTC. Translating gives CASSLGGPSYEQYF.

This clone has just a few counts. The chain employs TRBV29-1 and TRBJ2-5, with 9 bases matching TRBD2. This CDR3 comprises 16 residues. V gave up 0 bases and J gave up 5 bases; unmatched junction bases: 10. Germline CDR1 reads SQVTM; CDR2 reads ANQGSEA. The CDR3 sequence is CSVEDRSSGVWETQYF. DNA for the CDR3: TGCAGCGTTGAAGATAGGTCTAGCGGGGTATGGGAGACCCAGTACTTC.

This clone was recorded a few times. The chain couples TRBV19 to TRBJ1-1; D is unclear. Germline CDR1 LNHDA, CDR2 SQIVND (reference sequence). The CDR3 is 14 amino acids. Trimming took 3 bases from V and 2 from J, leaving 10 bases between them. The CDR3 DNA reads TGTGCCAGTAGTATCGCGTACAGCAACACTGAAGCTTTCTTT. It codes for CASSIAYSNTEAFF.

This clone was counted between two and nine times. The DNA for the CDR3 is TGTGCCTGGAGTGTACAGGAGGGAGAGACCCAGTACTTC. It encodes CAWSVQEGETQYF. The chain links TRBV30 to TRBJ2-5; TRBD2 is a possible D gene (6 bases). The CDR3 runs to 13 residues. Germline lookup yields CDR1 GTSNPN and CDR2 SVGIG (reference sequence). V gave up 0 bases and J gave up 4 bases, with 9 bases separating them.

This clone showed up just a few times. V usage is TRBV5-1 and J usage is TRBJ1-3, with a weak D call TRBD1 (5 bases). The CDR3 is 17 amino acids. Germline CDR1 is SGHRS and CDR2 is YFSETQ. V lost 4 bases, J lost 4 bases, and 21 bases lay in between. CDR3 sequence (DNA): TGCGCCAGCAGCCGGGCAATAGCGGGGCCTGGCGGAAACACCATATATTTT. Its protein is CASSRAIAGPGGNTIYF. The full variable domain, with the rest looked up from reference TRBV5-1 and TRBJ1-3, is KAGVTQTPRYLIKTRGQQVTLSCSPISGHRSVSWYQQTPGQGLQFLFEYFSETQRNKGNFPGRFSGRQFSNSRSEMNVSTLELGDSALYLCASSRAIAGPGGNTIYFGEGSWLTVV.

V is TRBV28 and J is TRBJ1-2; 7 bases match TRBD1. The CDR3 spans 13 residues. Germline V lookup: CDR1 MDHEN, CDR2 SYDVKM. V lost 2 bases, J lost 6 bases, and 3 bases stayed unmatched. The CDR3, as DNA: TGTGCCAGCAGTTTAGGACAGGACCATGGCTACACCTTC. It codes for CASSLGQDHGYTF.